This TCR beta chain was sequenced during a study of control samples from healthy donors and cancer patients. Data came from immunoSEQ multiplex PCR; TCRdb stores just in-frame clones and leaves some out. The sample lists 55,000 to 70,000 clones, around 90% seen once, with roughly 0.9% in the top ten. V lost 3 bases to trimming and J lost 0 bases, with 9 bases between them. Germline V gene sequence: CDR1 SGHNT, CDR2 YENEEA. CDR3 size: 15 residues. Sequencing used PBMCs. This TCR derives from a man aged 30 to 39 with colorectal cancer. The gene calls are TRBV11-3 and TRBJ2-1; D might be TRBD2 (5 bases). This CDR3 is CASSFGGSSYNEQFF. The CDR3, as DNA: TGTGCCAGCAGCTTTGGAGGAAGCTCCTACAATGAGCAGTTCTTC.